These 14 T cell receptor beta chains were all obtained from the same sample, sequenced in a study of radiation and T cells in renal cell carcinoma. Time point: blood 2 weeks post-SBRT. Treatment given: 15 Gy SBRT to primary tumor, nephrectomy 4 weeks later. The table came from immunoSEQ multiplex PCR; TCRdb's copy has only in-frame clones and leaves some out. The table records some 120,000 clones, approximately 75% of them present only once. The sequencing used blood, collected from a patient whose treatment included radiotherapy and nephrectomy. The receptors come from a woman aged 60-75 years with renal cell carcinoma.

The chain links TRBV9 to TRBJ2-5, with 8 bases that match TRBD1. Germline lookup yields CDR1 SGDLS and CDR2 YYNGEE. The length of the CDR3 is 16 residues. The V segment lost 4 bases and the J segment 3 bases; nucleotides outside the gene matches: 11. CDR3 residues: CASSPPIGTGEETQYF. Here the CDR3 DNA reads TGTGCCAGCAGCCCTCCTATAGGGACAGGAGAAGAGACCCAGTACTTC. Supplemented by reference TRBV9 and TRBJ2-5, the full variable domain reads DSGVTQTPKHLITATGQRVTLRCSPRSGDLSVYWYQQSLDQGLQFLIQYYNGEERAKGNILERFSAQQFPDLHSELNLSSLELGDSALYFCASSPPIGTGEETQYFGPGTRLLVL.

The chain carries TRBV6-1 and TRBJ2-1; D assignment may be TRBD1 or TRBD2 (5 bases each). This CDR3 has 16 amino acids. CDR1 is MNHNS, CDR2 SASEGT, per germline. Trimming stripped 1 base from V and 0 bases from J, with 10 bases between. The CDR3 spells CASSEVAGSSYNEQFF. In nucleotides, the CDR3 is TGTGCCAGCAGTGAAGTCGCAGGGAGCTCCTACAATGAGCAGTTCTTC.

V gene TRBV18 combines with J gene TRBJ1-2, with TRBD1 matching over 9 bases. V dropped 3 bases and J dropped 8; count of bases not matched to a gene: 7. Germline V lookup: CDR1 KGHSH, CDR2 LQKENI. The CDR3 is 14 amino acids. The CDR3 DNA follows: TGTGCCAGCTCACCGAGGGACAGGGAGGGAGGCTACACCTTC. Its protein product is CASSPRDREGGYTF.

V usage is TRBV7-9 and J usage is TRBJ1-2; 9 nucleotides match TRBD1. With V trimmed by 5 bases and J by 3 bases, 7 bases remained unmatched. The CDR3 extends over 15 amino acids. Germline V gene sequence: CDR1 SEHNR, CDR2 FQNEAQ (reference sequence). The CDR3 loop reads CASSPPTGGYYGYTF. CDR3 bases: TGTGCCAGCAGCCCGCCGACAGGGGGATACTATGGCTACACCTTC.

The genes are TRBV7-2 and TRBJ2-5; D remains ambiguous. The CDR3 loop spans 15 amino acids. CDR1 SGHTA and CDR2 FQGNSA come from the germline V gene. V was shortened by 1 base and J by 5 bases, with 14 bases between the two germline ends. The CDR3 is CASSLGGGPPETQYF. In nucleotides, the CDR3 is TGTGCCAGCAGCTTAGGGGGTGGGCCCCCCGAGACCCAGTACTTC.

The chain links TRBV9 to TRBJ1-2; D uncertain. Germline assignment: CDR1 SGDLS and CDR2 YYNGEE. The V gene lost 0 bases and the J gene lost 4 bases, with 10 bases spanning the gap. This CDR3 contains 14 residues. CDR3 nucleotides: TGTGCCAGCAGCGTAGAGTGGATCGGCTATGGCTACACCTTC. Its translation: CASSVEWIGYGYTF.

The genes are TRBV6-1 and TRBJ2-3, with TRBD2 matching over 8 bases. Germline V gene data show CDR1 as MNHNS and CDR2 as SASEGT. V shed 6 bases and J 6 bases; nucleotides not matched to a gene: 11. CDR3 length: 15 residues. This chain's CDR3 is CASRRLLAGEDTQYF. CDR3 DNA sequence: TGTGCCAGCAGGAGACTCCTAGCGGGTGAGGATACGCAGTATTTT.

The CDR3 spells CASRHLNQPQHF. For the CDR3, the DNA is TGTGCCAGCAGACACCTTAATCAGCCCCAGCATTTT. The chain couples TRBV28 to TRBJ1-5; D not resolved. The germline V and J ends were trimmed by 6 bases and 4 bases, with 7 bases remaining between them. The CDR3 totals 12 residues. Germline loops: CDR1 MDHEN, CDR2 SYDVKM.

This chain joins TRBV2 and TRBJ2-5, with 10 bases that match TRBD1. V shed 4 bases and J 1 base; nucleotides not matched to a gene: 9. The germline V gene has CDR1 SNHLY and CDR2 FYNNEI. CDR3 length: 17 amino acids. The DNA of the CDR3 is TGTGCCAGCAGTGCCCGGGACAGGGGCAACTTCCAAGAGACCCAGTACTTC. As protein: CASSARDRGNFQETQYF.

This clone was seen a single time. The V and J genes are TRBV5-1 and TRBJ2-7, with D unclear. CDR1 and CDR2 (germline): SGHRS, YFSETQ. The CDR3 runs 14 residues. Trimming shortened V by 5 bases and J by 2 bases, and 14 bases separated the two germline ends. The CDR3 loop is CASSLGSPPYEQYF. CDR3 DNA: TGCGCCAGCAGTTTAGGGTCCCCCCCCTACGAGCAGTACTTC.

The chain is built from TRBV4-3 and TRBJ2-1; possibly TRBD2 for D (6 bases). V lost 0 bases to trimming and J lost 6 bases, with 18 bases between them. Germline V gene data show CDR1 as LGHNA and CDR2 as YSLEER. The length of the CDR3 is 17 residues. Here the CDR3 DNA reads TGCGCCAGCAGCCAAGATTTCGCCGGGAGAACTAGCAATGAGCAGTTCTTC. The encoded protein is CASSQDFAGRTSNEQFF.

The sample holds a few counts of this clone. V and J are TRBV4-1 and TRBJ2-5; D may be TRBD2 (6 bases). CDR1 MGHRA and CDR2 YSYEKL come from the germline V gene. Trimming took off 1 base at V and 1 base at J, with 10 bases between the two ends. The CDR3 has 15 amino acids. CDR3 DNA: TGCGCCAGCAGCCAAGTAGGAGGGGCCCAAGAGACCCAGTACTTC. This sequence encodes CASSQVGGAQETQYF.

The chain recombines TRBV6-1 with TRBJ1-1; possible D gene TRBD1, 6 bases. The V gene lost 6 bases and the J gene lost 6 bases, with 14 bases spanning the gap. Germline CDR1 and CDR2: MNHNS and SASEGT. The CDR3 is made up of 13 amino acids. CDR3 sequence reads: CASSPAGGAEAFF. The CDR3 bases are TGTGCCAGCAGCCCCGCGGGGGGCGCTGAAGCTTTCTTT.

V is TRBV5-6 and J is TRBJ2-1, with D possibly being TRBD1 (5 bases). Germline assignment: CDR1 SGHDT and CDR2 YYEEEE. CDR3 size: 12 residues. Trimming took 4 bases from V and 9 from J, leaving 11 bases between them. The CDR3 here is CASSRLQGEQFF. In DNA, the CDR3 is TGTGCCAGCAGCAGACTTCAGGGTGAGCAGTTCTTC.